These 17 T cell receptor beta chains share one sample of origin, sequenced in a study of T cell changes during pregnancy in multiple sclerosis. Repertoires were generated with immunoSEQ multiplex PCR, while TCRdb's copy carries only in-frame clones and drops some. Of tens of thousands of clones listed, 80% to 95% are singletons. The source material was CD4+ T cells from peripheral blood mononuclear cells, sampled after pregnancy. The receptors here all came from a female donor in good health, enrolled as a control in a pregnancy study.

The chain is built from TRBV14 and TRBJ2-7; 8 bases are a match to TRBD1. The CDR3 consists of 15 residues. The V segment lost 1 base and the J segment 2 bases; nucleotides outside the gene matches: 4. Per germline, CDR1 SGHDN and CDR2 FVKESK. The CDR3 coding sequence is TGTGCCAGCAGCCAAGGACAGGGGATGGCCTACGAGCAGTACTTC. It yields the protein CASSQGQGMAYEQYF.

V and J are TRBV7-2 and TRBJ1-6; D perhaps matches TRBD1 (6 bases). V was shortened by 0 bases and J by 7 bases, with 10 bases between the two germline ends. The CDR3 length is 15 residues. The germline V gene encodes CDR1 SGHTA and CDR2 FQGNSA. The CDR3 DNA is TGTGCCAGCAGCTTAGCCGCCAGGGGAAATTCACCCCTCCACTTT. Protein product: CASSLAARGNSPLHF.

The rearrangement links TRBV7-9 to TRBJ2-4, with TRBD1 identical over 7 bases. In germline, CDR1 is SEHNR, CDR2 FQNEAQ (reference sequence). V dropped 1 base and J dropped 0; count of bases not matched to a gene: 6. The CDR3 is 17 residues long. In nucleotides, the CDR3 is TGTGCCAGCAGCTTAGTACAGGGGCCGGGAGCCAAAAACATTCAGTACTTC. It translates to CASSLVQGPGAKNIQYF.

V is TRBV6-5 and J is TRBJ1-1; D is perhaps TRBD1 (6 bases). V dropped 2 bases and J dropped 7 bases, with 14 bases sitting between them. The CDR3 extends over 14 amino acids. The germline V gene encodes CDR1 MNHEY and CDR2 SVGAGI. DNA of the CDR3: TGTGCCAGCAGTTACGTGGGGGGCGGGGGTGAAGCTTTCTTT. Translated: CASSYVGGGGEAFF.

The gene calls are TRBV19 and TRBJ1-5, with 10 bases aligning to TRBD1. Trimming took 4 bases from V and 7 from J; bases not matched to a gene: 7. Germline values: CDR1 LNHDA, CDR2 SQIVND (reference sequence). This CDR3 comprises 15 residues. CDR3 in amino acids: CASSTGQGEGQPQHF. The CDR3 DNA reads TGTGCCAGTAGTACCGGACAGGGGGAAGGGCAGCCCCAGCATTTT.

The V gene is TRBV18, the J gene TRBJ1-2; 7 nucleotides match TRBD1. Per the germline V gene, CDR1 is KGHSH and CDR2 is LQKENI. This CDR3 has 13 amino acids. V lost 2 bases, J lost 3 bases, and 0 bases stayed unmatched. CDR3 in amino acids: CASSPGQDYGYTF. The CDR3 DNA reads TGTGCCAGCTCACCAGGACAGGACTATGGCTACACCTTC.

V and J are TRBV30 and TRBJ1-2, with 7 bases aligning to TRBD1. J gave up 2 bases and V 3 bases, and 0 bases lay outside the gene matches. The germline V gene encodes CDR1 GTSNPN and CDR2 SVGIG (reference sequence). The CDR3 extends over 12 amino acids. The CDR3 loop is CAWRTGNYGYTF. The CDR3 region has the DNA TGTGCCTGGAGGACAGGGAACTATGGCTACACCTTC. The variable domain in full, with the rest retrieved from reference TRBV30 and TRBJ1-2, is SQTIHQWPATLVQPVGSPLSLECTVEGTSNPNLYWYRQAAGRGLQLLFYSVGIGQISSEVPQNLSASRPQDRQFILSSKKLLLSDSGFYLCAWRTGNYGYTFGSGTRLTVV.

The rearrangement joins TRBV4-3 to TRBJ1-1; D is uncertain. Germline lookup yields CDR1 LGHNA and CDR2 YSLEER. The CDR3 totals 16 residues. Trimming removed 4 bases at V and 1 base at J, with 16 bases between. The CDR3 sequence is CASSLDLSRWNTEAFF. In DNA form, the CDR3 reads TGCGCCAGCAGCCTCGACCTCTCTAGGTGGAACACTGAAGCTTTCTTT.

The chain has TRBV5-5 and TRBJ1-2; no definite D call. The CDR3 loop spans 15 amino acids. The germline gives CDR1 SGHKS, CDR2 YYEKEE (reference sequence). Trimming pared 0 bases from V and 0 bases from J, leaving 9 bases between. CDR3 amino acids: CASSLAGYTNYGYTF. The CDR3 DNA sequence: TGTGCCAGCAGCTTGGCAGGCTACACTAACTATGGCTACACCTTC.

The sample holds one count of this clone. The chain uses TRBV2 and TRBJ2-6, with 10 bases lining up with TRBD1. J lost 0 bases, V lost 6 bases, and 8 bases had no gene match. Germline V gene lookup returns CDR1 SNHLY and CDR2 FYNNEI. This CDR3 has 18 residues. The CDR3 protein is CASRAGQGRGSGANVLTF. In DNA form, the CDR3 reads TGTGCCAGCAGGGCGGGACAGGGGAGGGGCTCTGGGGCCAACGTCCTGACTTTC. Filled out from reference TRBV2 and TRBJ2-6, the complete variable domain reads EPEVTQTPSHQVTQMGQEVILRCVPISNHLYFYWYRQILGQKVEFLVSFYNNEISEKSEIFDDQFSVERPDGSNFTLKIRSTKLEDSAMYFCASRAGQGRGSGANVLTFGAGSRLTVL.

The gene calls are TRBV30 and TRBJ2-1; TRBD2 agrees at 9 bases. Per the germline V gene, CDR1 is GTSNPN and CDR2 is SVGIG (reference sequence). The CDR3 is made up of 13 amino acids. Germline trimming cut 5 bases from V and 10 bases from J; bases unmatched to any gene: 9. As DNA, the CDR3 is TGTGCCTGGGCGGGGGGGGCCCTTAGAGAGCAGTTCTTC. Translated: CAWAGGALREQFF. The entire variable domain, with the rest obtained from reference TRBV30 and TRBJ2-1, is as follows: SQTIHQWPATLVQPVGSPLSLECTVEGTSNPNLYWYRQAAGRGLQLLFYSVGIGQISSEVPQNLSASRPQDRQFILSSKKLLLSDSGFYLCAWAGGALREQFFGPGTRLTVL.

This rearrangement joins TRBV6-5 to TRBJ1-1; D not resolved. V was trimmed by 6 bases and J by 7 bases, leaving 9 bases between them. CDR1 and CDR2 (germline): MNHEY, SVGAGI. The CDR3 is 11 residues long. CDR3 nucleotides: TGTGCCAGCAGAGGAAGCGGTGAAGCTTTCTTT. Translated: CASRGSGEAFF.

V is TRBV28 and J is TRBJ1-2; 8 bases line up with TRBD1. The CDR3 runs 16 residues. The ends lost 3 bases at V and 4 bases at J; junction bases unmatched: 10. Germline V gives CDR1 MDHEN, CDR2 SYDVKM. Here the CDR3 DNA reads TGTGCCAGCAGTTTCCAGGGGGCCCCAGCCCTCTATGGCTACACCTTC. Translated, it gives CASSFQGAPALYGYTF.

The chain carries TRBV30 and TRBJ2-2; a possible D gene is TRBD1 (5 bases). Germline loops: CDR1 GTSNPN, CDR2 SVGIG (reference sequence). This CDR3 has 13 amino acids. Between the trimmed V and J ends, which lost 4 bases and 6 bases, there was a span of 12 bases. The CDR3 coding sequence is TGTGCCTGGATGTCAGGGATGGCCGGGGAGCTGTTTTTT. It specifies CAWMSGMAGELFF.

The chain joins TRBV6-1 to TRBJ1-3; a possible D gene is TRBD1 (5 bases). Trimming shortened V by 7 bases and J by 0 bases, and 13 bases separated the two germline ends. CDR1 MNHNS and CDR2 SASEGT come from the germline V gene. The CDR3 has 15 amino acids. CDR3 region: CASKTSGGSGNTIYF. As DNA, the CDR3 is TGTGCCAGCAAGACGTCCGGGGGCTCTGGAAACACCATATATTTT.

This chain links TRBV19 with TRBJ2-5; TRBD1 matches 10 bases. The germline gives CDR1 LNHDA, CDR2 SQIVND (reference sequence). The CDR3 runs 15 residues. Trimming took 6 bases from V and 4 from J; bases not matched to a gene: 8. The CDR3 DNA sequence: TGTGCCAGTAGATCCTCGACAGGGGGCGGAGAGACCCAGTACTTC. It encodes CASRSSTGGGETQYF.

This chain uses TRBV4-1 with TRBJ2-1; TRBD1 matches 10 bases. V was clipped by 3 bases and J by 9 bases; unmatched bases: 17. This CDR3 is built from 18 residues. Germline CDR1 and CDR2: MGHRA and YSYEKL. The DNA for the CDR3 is TGCGCCAGCAGCCAGGTATTTACCGGGACAGGGGATCAGGGTGAGCAGTTCTTC. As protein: CASSQVFTGTGDQGEQFF.